A single sample gave rise to the 28 T cell receptor beta chains below, sequenced in a study of identifying expanded T cells in peripheral blood. This table comes from immunoSEQ multiplex PCR, and its TCRdb copy is limited to in-frame clones, with some not included. The data show more than 50,000 clones, with about four fifths seen just once and 17% held by the top ten. Material: blood. These receptors were taken from a person aged 18-70 years in good health.

The chain has TRBV15 and TRBJ1-5; 7 bases are shared with TRBD1. Germline assignment: CDR1 LNHNV and CDR2 YYDKDF (reference sequence). The CDR3 has 14 residues. After removal of 8 bases from V and 3 bases from J, the junction contained 7 bases not matched to a gene. The CDR3 DNA is TGTGCCACCGCCAGGGGGTTCGACAATCAGCCCCAGCATTTT. It encodes CATARGFDNQPQHF. Complete variable domain (other parts from reference TRBV15 and TRBJ1-5): DAMVIQNPRYQVTQFGKPVTLSCSQTLNHNVMYWYQQKSSQAPKLLFHYYDKDFNNEADTPDNFQSRRPNTSFCFLDIRSPGLGDTAMYLCATARGFDNQPQHFGDGTRLSIL.

The chain recombines TRBV11-3 with TRBJ2-1, with 14 bases aligning to TRBD2. The CDR3 is 17 residues long. Trimming cost V 5 bases and J 5 bases; bases outside gene matches: 8. The germline V gene encodes CDR1 SGHNT and CDR2 YENEEA. The CDR3 region has the DNA TGTGCCAGCAGCCCGAGGACTAGCGGGAGGCCGAACAATGAGCAGTTCTTC. It encodes CASSPRTSGRPNNEQFF.

This chain links TRBV5-1 with TRBJ2-1; maybe TRBD1 (6 bases). V was clipped by 0 bases and J by 2 bases, with 12 bases between them. The germline CDR1 and CDR2 sequences are SGHRS and YFSETQ. This CDR3 spans 16 amino acids. The CDR3 region has the DNA TGCGCCAGCAGCTTGGGGGCCGGGACAACCTACAATGAGCAGTTCTTC. It encodes CASSLGAGTTYNEQFF.

This clone appeared a single time. This chain connects TRBV5-1 to TRBJ1-1; D uncertain. The germline V and J ends were trimmed by 3 bases and 1 base, with 7 bases remaining between them. The V gene's germline CDR1 is SGHRS and CDR2 YFSETQ. The CDR3 has 13 residues. CDR3 amino acids: CASSSDGNTEAFF. CDR3 coding DNA: TGCGCCAGCAGCTCGGACGGGAACACTGAAGCTTTCTTT. Looking up the rest from reference TRBV5-1 and TRBJ1-1 gives the full variable domain: KAGVTQTPRYLIKTRGQQVTLSCSPISGHRSVSWYQQTPGQGLQFLFEYFSETQRNKGNFPGRFSGRQFSNSRSEMNVSTLELGDSALYLCASSSDGNTEAFFGQGTRLTVV.

The chain joins TRBV19 to TRBJ1-2, with 8 bases fitting TRBD1. Germline CDR1 is LNHDA and CDR2 is SQIVND (reference sequence). V shed 9 bases, J shed 2 bases, and the junction held 14 bases outside the gene matches. This CDR3 comprises 16 residues. The CDR3 is CASTKTGDRINYGYTF. In DNA, the CDR3 is TGTGCCAGCACAAAAACAGGGGACAGGATCAACTATGGCTACACCTTC. Using reference TRBV19 and TRBJ1-2 for the parts outside the CDR3, the full variable domain is DGGITQSPKYLFRKEGQNVTLSCEQNLNHDAMYWYRQDPGQGLRLIYYSQIVNDFQKGDIAEGYSVSREKKESFPLTVTSAQKNPTAFYLCASTKTGDRINYGYTFGSGTRLTVV.

V usage is TRBV4-3 and J usage is TRBJ1-1, with D unresolved. The V end was cut by 6 bases, the J end by 7 bases, with 15 bases between. Germline V lookup: CDR1 LGHNA, CDR2 YSLEER. CDR3 size: 13 residues. The CDR3 DNA reads TGCGCCAGCAGTCGATCCAGGTGGGATGAAGCTTTCTTT. Protein: CASSRSRWDEAFF.

The rearrangement joins TRBV4-2 to TRBJ1-2; D perhaps matches TRBD1 (5 bases). Trimming left V 4 bases short and J 0 bases short, with 12 bases between. This CDR3 region has 15 residues. Germline loops: CDR1 LGHNA, CDR2 YNFKEQ. The CDR3 DNA follows: TGTGCCAGCAGCCGTGGACAAGAAGCTAACTATGGCTACACCTTC. This translates into CASSRGQEANYGYTF.

The J gene is TRBJ2-1, the V gene TRBV25-1; D remains ambiguous. The V gene lost 2 bases and the J gene lost 6 bases, with 2 bases spanning the gap. CDR3 size: 11 residues. CDR1 MGHDK and CDR2 SYGVNS come from the germline V gene. CDR3 region: CASSEGNEQFF. CDR3 DNA sequence: TGTGCCAGCAGTGAAGGCAATGAGCAGTTCTTC.

The rearrangement joins TRBV7-2 to TRBJ1-2; D is uncertain. The CDR3 is 12 residues long. Germline V gene data show CDR1 as SGHTA and CDR2 as FQGNSA. Trimming took 7 bases from V and 4 from J, leaving 10 bases between them. CDR3 region: CASKTASYGYTF. The CDR3 DNA reads as TGTGCCAGCAAAACCGCCTCCTATGGCTACACCTTC.

This chain links TRBV19 with TRBJ1-2, with 9 bases that match TRBD1. The CDR3 sequence is 16 residues long. Per germline, CDR1 LNHDA and CDR2 SQIVND (reference sequence). V was pared by 5 bases and J by 4 bases, with 11 bases of the junction left unmatched. CDR3 region: CASSAQQGASGYGYTF. The CDR3 bases are TGTGCCAGTAGTGCTCAACAGGGGGCGTCCGGCTATGGCTACACCTTC.

The sample holds a few counts of this clone. V gene TRBV4-2 combines with J gene TRBJ2-5, with 12 bases lining up with TRBD2. Trimming took 0 bases from V and 4 from J; bases not matched to a gene: 3. Germline V CDR1 and CDR2: LGHNA, YNFKEQ. The CDR3 sequence is 16 residues long. The DNA for the CDR3 is TGTGCCAGCAGCCAAGATTCTAGCGGGGGGGCAGAGACCCAGTACTTC. Translated, it gives CASSQDSSGGAETQYF.

The chain carries TRBV2 and TRBJ2-4; D gene unclear. This CDR3 comprises 14 residues. The V end lost 0 bases, the J end lost 7 bases, and 10 bases lay between the germline ends. Per the germline V gene, CDR1 is SNHLY and CDR2 is FYNNEI. In nucleotides, the CDR3 is TGTGCCAGCAGTGAAGCGCTTTCTAGGAACATTCAGTACTTC. This gives the protein CASSEALSRNIQYF.

This clone is labeled medium-sized (0.01 to 0.1%). V is TRBV10-1 and J is TRBJ2-2; D gene uncertain. The germline V gene encodes CDR1 WNHNN and CDR2 SYGVQD (reference sequence). V was trimmed by 5 bases and J by 8 bases, leaving 18 bases between them. The CDR3 is made up of 15 amino acids. CDR3 nucleotide sequence: TGCGCCAGCAGTCCCGCCTGTCGAATTTGGGGGGAGCTGTTTTTT. Protein sequence: CASSPACRIWGELFF.

The gene calls are TRBV19 and TRBJ2-7, with D hard to call. Germline CDR1 is LNHDA and CDR2 is SQIVND (reference sequence). V lost 5 bases, J lost 2 bases, and 10 bases lay in between. This CDR3 has 13 residues. The CDR3 region is CASSHRLAYEQYF. For the CDR3, the DNA is TGTGCCAGTAGTCATAGACTCGCCTACGAGCAGTACTTC.

The chain uses TRBV5-1 and TRBJ2-7; D is possibly TRBD1 (6 bases). The CDR3 contains 13 residues. Germline lookup yields CDR1 SGHRS and CDR2 YFSETQ. Trimming cost V 0 bases and J 8 bases, with 12 bases left between them. CDR3 sequence reads: CASSLAAGGQQYV. For the CDR3, the DNA is TGCGCCAGCAGCTTGGCCGCTGGGGGCCAGCAGTACGTC.

This chain connects TRBV14 to TRBJ2-4; maybe TRBD2 (6 bases). The germline gives CDR1 SGHDN, CDR2 FVKESK. The CDR3 contains 15 residues. V lost 3 bases, J lost 0 bases, and 9 bases lay in between. CDR3 DNA sequence: TGTGCCAGCAGCCATGTGGGACTAGCCAAAAACATTCAGTACTTC. Residues: CASSHVGLAKNIQYF. Filled out from reference TRBV14 and TRBJ2-4, the complete variable domain reads EAGVTQFPSHSVIEKGQTVTLRCDPISGHDNLYWYRRVMGKEIKFLLHFVKESKQDESGMPNNRFLAERTGGTYSTLKVQPAELEDSGVYFCASSHVGLAKNIQYFGAGTRLSVL.

The chain carries TRBV9 and TRBJ2-7, with TRBD2 as a possible D gene (6 bases). Germline V gives CDR1 SGDLS, CDR2 YYNGEE. The CDR3 runs to 22 residues. Between the trimmed V and J ends, which lost 2 bases and 0 bases, there was a span of 33 bases. In nucleotides, the CDR3 is TGTGCCAGCAGCGTGAGTCCAGGAGAACTAGCATTAGTATCTCGAGGCTCCTACGAGCAGTACGTC. It encodes CASSVSPGELALVSRGSYEQYV.

The rearrangement uses TRBV23-1 and TRBJ2-4; D ambiguous. TRBV23-1 is treated as an ORF (open reading frame) with a function not yet certain. V gave up 3 bases and J gave up 3 bases, with 21 bases separating them. The CDR3 is 18 amino acids. CDR3 nucleotides: TGCGCCAGCAGTCACCGCCCGGCAGGAAAATTGTGCAAAAACATTCAGTACTTC. Its translation: CASSHRPAGKLCKNIQYF.

J is TRBJ1-3 and V is TRBV4-3, with D hard to call. V dropped 0 bases and J dropped 0 bases, with 6 bases sitting between them. Germline loops: CDR1 LGHNA, CDR2 YSLEER. The CDR3 totals 15 residues. CDR3 region: CASSQDISSGNTIYF. Here the CDR3 DNA reads TGCGCCAGCAGCCAAGACATCTCCTCTGGAAACACCATATATTTT.

This rearrangement joins TRBV5-1 to TRBJ1-1; TRBD1 matches at 8 bases. V lost 3 bases to trimming and J lost 5 bases; unmatched junction nucleotides: 6. The V gene's germline CDR1 is SGHRS and CDR2 YFSETQ. The CDR3 is 14 residues long. CDR3 DNA sequence: TGCGCCAGCAGCTCCGGACAGGGTGCAACTGAAGCTTTCTTT. This sequence encodes CASSSGQGATEAFF.

V gene TRBV5-8 combines with J gene TRBJ2-2; D remains unclear. With 5 bases removed from V and 0 bases from J, the gap between germline ends came to 8 bases. This CDR3 has 14 amino acids. CDR1 is SGHTS, CDR2 YDEGEE, per germline. CDR3 DNA: TGTGCCAGCAGATCCCTCACGAACACCGGGGAGCTGTTTTTT. Residues: CASRSLTNTGELFF.

This clone was seen only a few times. This rearrangement joins TRBV5-1 to TRBJ1-5; 9 bases agree with TRBD1. V shed 4 bases, J shed 4 bases, and the junction held 6 bases outside the gene matches. The CDR3 consists of 15 residues. CDR1 is SGHRS and CDR2 is YFSETQ in the germline V gene. The CDR3 DNA reads as TGCGCCAGCAGCCACGGGACAGGGTCTAATCAGCCCCAGCATTTT. It codes for CASSHGTGSNQPQHF.

The chain couples TRBV19 to TRBJ1-1; D gene ambiguous. The CDR3 has 15 residues. Looked up from germline, CDR1 is LNHDA and CDR2 is SQIVND (reference sequence). Between the trimmed V and J ends, which lost 0 bases and 7 bases, there was a span of 15 bases. The CDR3 loop is CASSIDPTVLGEAFF. The CDR3 DNA reads as TGTGCCAGTAGTATAGATCCGACTGTGCTGGGTGAAGCTTTCTTT.

This clone has a single count. This rearrangement joins TRBV2 to TRBJ2-5; 10 bases match TRBD2. CDR3 length: 16 amino acids. V was pared by 4 bases and J by 2 bases, with 7 bases of the junction left unmatched. CDR1 is SNHLY, CDR2 FYNNEI, per germline. The chain's CDR3 is CASSVLAGAGQETQYF. CDR3 bases: TGTGCCAGCAGTGTCCTAGCGGGGGCCGGGCAAGAGACCCAGTACTTC.

The chain combines TRBV6-5 with TRBJ2-7; no definite D call. Trimming took off 5 bases at V and 3 bases at J, with 14 bases between the two ends. The V gene's germline CDR1 is MNHEY and CDR2 SVGAGI. This CDR3 spans 14 amino acids. CDR3 sequence: CASSGSELRYEQYF. The CDR3 nucleotides read TGTGCCAGCAGTGGCTCGGAACTCCGCTACGAGCAGTACTTC.

The rearrangement uses TRBV7-6 and TRBJ2-5; D is unresolved. V lost 2 bases to trimming and J lost 0 bases, with 7 bases between them. Germline-derived CDR1 and CDR2 are SGHVS and FNYEAQ. This CDR3 is built from 14 residues. As DNA, the CDR3 is TGTGCCAGCAGCTTATCGAATTACCAAGAGACCCAGTACTTC. As protein: CASSLSNYQETQYF. Variable domain in full (rest from reference TRBV7-6 and TRBJ2-5): GAGVSQSPRYKVTKRGQDVALRCDPISGHVSLYWYRQALGQGPEFLTYFNYEAQQDKSGLPNDRFSAERPEGSISTLTIQRTEQRDSAMYRCASSLSNYQETQYFGPGTRLLVL.

In its sample, this clone was seen a few times. The chain is built from TRBV4-1 and TRBJ1-6, with 7 bases that match TRBD1. Germline V lookup: CDR1 MGHRA, CDR2 YSYEKL. J was trimmed by 10 bases and V by 4 bases; bases with no gene match: 7. The CDR3 has 14 amino acids. The CDR3 region is CASSPTTGRSPLHF. DNA for the CDR3: TGCGCCAGCAGCCCAACGACAGGGCGGTCACCCCTCCACTTT.

This chain uses TRBV10-3 with TRBJ2-7; 10 bases match TRBD2. This CDR3 contains 16 residues. Germline trimming cut 3 bases from V and 0 bases from J; bases unmatched to any gene: 5. Germline assignment: CDR1 ENHRY and CDR2 SYGVKD. CDR3 DNA: TGTGCCATCAGTGATCGGAGCGGGAGGGGCTCCTACGAGCAGTACTTC. It encodes CAISDRSGRGSYEQYF.